The clone carrying this T cell receptor (beta chain) came up a few times. Its target is not known. Two oligonucleotides, mixed equimolar, formed the beta constant-region primer covering TRBC1 and TRBC2. Four rounds of PCR amplified the ligated cDNA using nested alpha and beta constant-region primers plus SP2. A single record per CDR3 protein comes from TCRdb applying MiXCR to the UMI-ligation and nested PCR reads. The profile shows about 90,000 distinct CDR3 sequences, roughly 10% of them singletons. Alpha and beta libraries were amplified separately from the second PCR onward. Four subsets defined by CD45RA and CD27 were sorted after CD3, CD4, CD8 and live/dead staining. Trimming took 5 bases from V and 5 from J, leaving 15 bases between them. This CDR3 is built from 15 residues. Germline-derived CDR1 and CDR2 are MNHEY and SVGEGT. The data belong to a study of naive and memory T cell subsets. Findings and caveats of the study: Clonotypes here are unpaired alpha or beta chain sequences. RNA-based TCR counts may shift with T cell activation and differentiation. Especially in CD8 cells, naive repertoires contained a few larger clonotypes, possibly CD45RA-re-expressing memory cells.

This sequence joins TRBV6-2 or TRBV6-3 and TRBJ2-2, with D perhaps TRBD2 (5 bases). The sequence was obtained from a human donor in good health. The sequenced sample was naive CD4+ T cells from blood. CDR3 nucleotides: TGTGCCAGCAGTACCCCGGGTCCGGGGACCGGGGAGCTGTTTTTT. Translated: CASSTPGPGTGELFF.